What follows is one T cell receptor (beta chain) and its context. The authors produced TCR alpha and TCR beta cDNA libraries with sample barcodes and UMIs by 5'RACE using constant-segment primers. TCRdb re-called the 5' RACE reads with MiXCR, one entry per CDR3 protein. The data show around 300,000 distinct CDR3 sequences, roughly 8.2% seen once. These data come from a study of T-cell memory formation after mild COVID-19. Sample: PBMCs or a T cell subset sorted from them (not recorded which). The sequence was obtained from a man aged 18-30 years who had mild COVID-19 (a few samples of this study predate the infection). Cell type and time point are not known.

CDR3 residues: CSARVPGTGPMNEKLFF. The CDR3 DNA reads TGCAGTGCTAGAGTCCCCGGGACAGGCCCTATGAATGAAAAACTGTTTTTT. The gene calls are TRBV20-1 and TRBJ1-4; TRBD1 aligns across 8 bases. The junction had 12 bases not matched to a gene; V was cut back by 1 base and J by 5 bases. CDR3 length: 17 amino acids. Germline V gene data show CDR1 as DFQATT and CDR2 as SNEGSKA (reference sequence).